This T cell receptor (beta chain) was documented in a study of blood T cell repertoires in COVID-19. In the study overall: The samples span acute and convalescent COVID-19 from the United States, Italy and Spain. Sources were T cells, B-cell-depleted T cells, or PBMCs; the material itself was cDNA or gDNA.

This clone was observed a few times. The V and J ends lost 6 bases and 7 bases, in that order; junction bases with no gene match: 6. This CDR3 has 13 residues. The germline CDR1 and CDR2 sequences are MRHNA and SNTAGT. The table came from immunoSEQ multiplex PCR; TCRdb's copy has only in-frame clones and leaves some out. The data show about 330,000 clones, around 87% seen once. The study assigned cohorts using participant-reported clinical history. Cohort 3 donors counted as recovered after two negative PCRs, clearance, or resolved symptoms. The chain is built from TRBV6-4 and TRBJ2-1, with 7 bases lining up with TRBD1. The sequenced material came from PBMCs or T cells enriched from blood (not recorded which). The receptor comes from a woman between 25 and 40 years old who had recovered from COVID-19. For the CDR3, the DNA is TGTGCCAGCAGCCCCGGGACAGCGAATGAGCAGTTCTTC. Translated, it gives CASSPGTANEQFF.